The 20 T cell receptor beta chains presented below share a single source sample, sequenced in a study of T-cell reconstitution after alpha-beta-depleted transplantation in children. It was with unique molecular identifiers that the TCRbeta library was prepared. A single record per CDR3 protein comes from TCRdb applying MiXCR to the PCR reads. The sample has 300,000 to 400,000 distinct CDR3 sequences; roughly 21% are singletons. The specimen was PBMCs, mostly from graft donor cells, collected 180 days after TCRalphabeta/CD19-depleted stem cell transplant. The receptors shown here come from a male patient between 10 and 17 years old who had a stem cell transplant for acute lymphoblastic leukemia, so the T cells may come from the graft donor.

The CDR3 DNA reads as TGTGCCATCAGTCGGTCTGACACGGCCTACGAGCAGTACTTC. Translated, it gives CAISRSDTAYEQYF. V and J are TRBV10-3 and TRBJ2-7; D gene unclear. Germline loops: CDR1 ENHRY, CDR2 SYGVKD. The V and J ends lost 5 bases and 2 bases respectively, with 13 bases between them. The CDR3 runs to 14 residues.

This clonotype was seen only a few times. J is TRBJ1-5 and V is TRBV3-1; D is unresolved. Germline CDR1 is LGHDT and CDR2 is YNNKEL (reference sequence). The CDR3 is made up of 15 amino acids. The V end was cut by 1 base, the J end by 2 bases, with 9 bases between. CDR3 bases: TGTGCCAGCAGCCAAGGCCCATCGGGCAATCAGCCCCAGCATTTT. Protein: CASSQGPSGNQPQHF.

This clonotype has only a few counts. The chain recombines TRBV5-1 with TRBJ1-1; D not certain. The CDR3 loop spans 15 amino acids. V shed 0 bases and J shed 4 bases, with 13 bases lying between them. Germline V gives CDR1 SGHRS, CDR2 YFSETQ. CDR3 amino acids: CASSLAGGKGTEAFF. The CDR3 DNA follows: TGCGCCAGCAGCTTGGCCGGTGGGAAAGGCACTGAAGCTTTCTTT.

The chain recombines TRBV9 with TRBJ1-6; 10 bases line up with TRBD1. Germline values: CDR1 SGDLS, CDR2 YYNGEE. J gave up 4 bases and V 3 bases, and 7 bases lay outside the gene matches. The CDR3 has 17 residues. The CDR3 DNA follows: TGTGCCAGCAGCGCCTCCGGGACAGGGGCGTATAATTCACCCCTCCACTTT. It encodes CASSASGTGAYNSPLHF.

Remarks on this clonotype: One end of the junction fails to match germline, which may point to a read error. The CDR3, as DNA: TGTGCCTGCAGCCCCAACAGGGGAATACCTGGAAACACCATATATTTT. It codes for CACSPNRGIPGNTIYF. This chain joins TRBV11-2 and TRBJ1-3; TRBD1 agrees at 7 bases. Germline lookup yields CDR1 SGHAT and CDR2 FQNNGV. This CDR3 is 16 amino acids long.

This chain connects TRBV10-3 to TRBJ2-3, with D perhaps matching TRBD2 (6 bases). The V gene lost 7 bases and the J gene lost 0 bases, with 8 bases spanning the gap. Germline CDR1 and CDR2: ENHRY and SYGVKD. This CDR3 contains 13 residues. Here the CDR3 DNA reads TGTGCCATCACGGGGGTTAGCACAGATACGCAGTATTTT. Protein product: CAITGVSTDTQYF.

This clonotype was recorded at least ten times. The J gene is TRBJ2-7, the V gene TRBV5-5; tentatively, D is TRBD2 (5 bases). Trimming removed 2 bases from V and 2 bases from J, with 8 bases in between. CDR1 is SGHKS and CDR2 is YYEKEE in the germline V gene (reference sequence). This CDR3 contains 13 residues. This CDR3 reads CASSLTGTYEQYF. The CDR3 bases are TGTGCCAGCAGCTTAACGGGAACCTACGAGCAGTACTTC.

The CDR3 coding sequence is TGTGCCAGCAGCCGGGACAGTCCGTTTGGCGAGCAGTACTTC. Its protein is CASSRDSPFGEQYF. The chain uses TRBV2 and TRBJ2-7; 7 nucleotides align to TRBD1. This CDR3 has 14 amino acids. V lost 6 bases and J lost 6; bases outside the gene matches: 11. Germline values: CDR1 SNHLY, CDR2 FYNNEI.

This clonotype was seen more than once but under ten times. This CDR3 is CASSVASGDYRGYTF. The CDR3 region has the DNA TGTGCCAGCAGCGTAGCGTCAGGGGACTATCGTGGCTACACCTTC. The chain uses TRBV9 and TRBJ1-2, with D perhaps TRBD1 (6 bases). CDR3 length equals 15 residues. Germline CDR1 reads SGDLS; CDR2 reads YYNGEE. Deletions cut 0 bases from V and 7 bases from J, with 16 bases between.

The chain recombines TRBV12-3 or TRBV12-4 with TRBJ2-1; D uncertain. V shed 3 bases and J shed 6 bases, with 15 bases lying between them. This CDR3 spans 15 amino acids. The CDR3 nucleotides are TGTGCCAGCAGTTTCGACCCCACGCGGATCAATGAGCAGTTCTTC. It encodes CASSFDPTRINEQFF.

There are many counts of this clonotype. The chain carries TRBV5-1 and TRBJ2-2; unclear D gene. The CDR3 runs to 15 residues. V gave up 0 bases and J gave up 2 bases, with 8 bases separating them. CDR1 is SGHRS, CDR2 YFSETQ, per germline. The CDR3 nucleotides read TGCGCCAGCAGCTTGGTACACGGTAACACCGGGGAGCTGTTTTTT. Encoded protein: CASSLVHGNTGELFF.

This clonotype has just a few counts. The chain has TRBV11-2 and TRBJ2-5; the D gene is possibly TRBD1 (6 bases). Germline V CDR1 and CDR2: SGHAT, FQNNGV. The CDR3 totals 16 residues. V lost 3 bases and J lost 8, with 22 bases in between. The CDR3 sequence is CASSFLRDKGLGTQYF. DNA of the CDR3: TGTGCCAGCAGCTTCCTCCGGGACAAGGGGTTAGGAACCCAGTACTTC.

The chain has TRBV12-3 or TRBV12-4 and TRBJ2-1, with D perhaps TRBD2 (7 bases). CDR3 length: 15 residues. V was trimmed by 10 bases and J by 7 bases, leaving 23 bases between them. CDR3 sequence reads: CATARGGSGLNEQFF. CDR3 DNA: TGTGCCACCGCTAGGGGGGGATCGGGGTTGAATGAGCAGTTCTTC.

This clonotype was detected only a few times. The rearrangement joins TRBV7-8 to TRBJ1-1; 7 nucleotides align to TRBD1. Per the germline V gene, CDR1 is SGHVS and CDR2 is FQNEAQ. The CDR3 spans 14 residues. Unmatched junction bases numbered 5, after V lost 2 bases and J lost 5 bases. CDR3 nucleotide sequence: TGTGCCAGCAGCTTACACAGGGGTGGGACTGAAGCTTTCTTT. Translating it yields CASSLHRGGTEAFF. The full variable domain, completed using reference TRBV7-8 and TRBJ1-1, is GAGVSQSPRYKVAKRGQDVALRCDPISGHVSLFWYQQALGQGPEFLTYFQNEAQLDKSGLPSDRFFAERPEGSVSTLKIQRTQQEDSAVYLCASSLHRGGTEAFFGQGTRLTVV.

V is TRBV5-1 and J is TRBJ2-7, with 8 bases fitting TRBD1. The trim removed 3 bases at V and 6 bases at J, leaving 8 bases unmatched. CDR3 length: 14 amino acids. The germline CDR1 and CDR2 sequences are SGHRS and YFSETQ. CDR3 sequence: CASSYRDRSPEQYF. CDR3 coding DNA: TGCGCCAGCAGCTACCGGGACAGGTCCCCCGAGCAGTACTTC.

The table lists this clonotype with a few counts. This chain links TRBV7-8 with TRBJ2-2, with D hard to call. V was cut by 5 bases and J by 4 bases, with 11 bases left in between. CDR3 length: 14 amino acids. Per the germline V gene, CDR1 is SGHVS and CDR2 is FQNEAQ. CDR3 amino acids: CASSLSLSTGELFF. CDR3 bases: TGTGCCAGCAGCCTCTCATTAAGCACCGGGGAGCTGTTTTTT.

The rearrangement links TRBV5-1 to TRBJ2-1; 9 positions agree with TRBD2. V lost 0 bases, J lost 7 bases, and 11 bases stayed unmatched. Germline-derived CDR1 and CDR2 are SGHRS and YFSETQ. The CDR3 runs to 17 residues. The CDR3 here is CASSLEGASGILNEQFF. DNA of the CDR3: TGCGCCAGCAGCTTGGAGGGGGCTAGCGGGATTTTAAATGAGCAGTTCTTC.

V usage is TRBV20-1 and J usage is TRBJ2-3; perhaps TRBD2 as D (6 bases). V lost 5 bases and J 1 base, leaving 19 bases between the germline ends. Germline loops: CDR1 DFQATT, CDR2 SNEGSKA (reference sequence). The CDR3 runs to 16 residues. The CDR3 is CSALAPRRGRTDTQYF. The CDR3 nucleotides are TGCAGTGCTCTCGCCCCGAGGAGGGGCCGCACAGATACGCAGTATTTT.

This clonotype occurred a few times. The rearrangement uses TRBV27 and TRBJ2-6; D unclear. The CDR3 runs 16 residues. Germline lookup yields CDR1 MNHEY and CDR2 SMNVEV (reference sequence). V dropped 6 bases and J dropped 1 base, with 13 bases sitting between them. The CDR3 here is CASRKGGASGANVLTF. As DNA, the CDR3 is TGTGCCAGCAGGAAGGGTGGAGCATCTGGGGCCAACGTCCTGACTTTC.

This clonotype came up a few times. The CDR3 bases are TGTGCCACCCGCAGGGAAACCGGGGAGCTGTTTTTT. As protein: CATRRETGELFF. The V and J genes are TRBV7-8 and TRBJ2-2; D might be TRBD1 (5 bases). V lost 10 bases and J 5 bases, leaving 11 bases between the germline ends. Germline-derived CDR1 and CDR2 are SGHVS and FQNEAQ. The CDR3 has 12 residues.